The sequence of this T cell receptor beta chain was determined in a study of PD-1 blockade in classical Hodgkin lymphoma (dated by TCRdb to the early 2020s). For context, the study as a whole: Nivolumab dosing was 3 mg/kg intravenously every 2 weeks, continuing until either disease progression or unacceptable toxicity. The study used CyTOF and TCR beta sequencing to define a peripheral blood immune signature of response to PD-1 blockade in classical Hodgkin lymphoma.

General findings and caveats noted by the study authors: Lower diversity was seen in patients whose nivolumab began less than 1 year after ASCT, and these patients were left out of later analyses so that immune reconstitution would not confound the results. CD4+ but not CD8+ TCR diversity rose significantly by C4D1 (p=0.0027 vs p=0.16), most apparent in complete responders (p=0.02). Trial patients with a complete response had baseline diversity similar to that of newly diagnosed patients, while partial responders and progressors had significantly lower diversity. The study was limited to a single clinical trial cohort, and causes of repertoire differences, possibly disease activity or prior therapy, remained undefined. Baseline TCR diversity was reported to be lower in newly diagnosed patients than in healthy donors, and even lower in relapsed/refractory patients.

Turning to this clone: The antigen it binds to is not known. Base-call qualities are not available, and no considerably larger clone is one nucleotide away.

The Qiagen DNeasy kit was used to extract genomic DNA both from unsorted PBMCs and from the negatively selected CD4+ and CD8+ fractions. TCR beta CDR3 regions were subjected to amplification by immunoSEQ multiplex PCR with primers that anneal to V and J segments. A synthetic immune receptor repertoire was used to minimize amplification bias, and any residual bias was removed computationally once sequencing was done. Under the source paper's analysis protocol: Custom Python scripts were used to quantify repertoire diversity as the Shannon entropy index. The unsorted, CD4+ and CD8+ repertoires were each analyzed separately, with the exception of combined analyses, where CD4+ and CD8+ sequences were merged in silico. Clonal expansion was defined as at least a 2-fold frequency increase after treatment relative to C1D1, with a pseudocount of 0.5 for undetected baseline clones. Clones with 0 or 1 copy at C1D1 were defined as singleton clones, while clones with 2 or more copies were defined as non-singleton clones. Clones expanded in unsorted samples were labelled as CD4+, CD8+ or unknown by matching protein sequences in sorted samples from the same patient. Wilcoxon tests on paired samples were used to test diversity changes from C1D1 to C4D1. TCRdb re-hosts the immuneACCESS table, in-frame sequences only. Its copies lack some clones; in the studies checked, an unresolved V gene accounts for under half of them, and the cause for the rest is not known. V and J calls and clone size are those listed in that table; D and trimming were worked out from the DNA. Recorded for this sample are tens of thousands of clones; 70% to 85% of them occurred a single time. Less than 20% of the sample is taken by the ten largest.

The time point label, read with the paper, signifies: cycle 4 day 1 (C4D1), after about 6 weeks of nivolumab. Every trial patient had relapsed after autologous stem cell transplantation, and cohorts A, B and C differed in prior brentuximab vedotin exposure. The trial cohort was composed of some 57 patients with relapsed/refractory classical Hodgkin lymphoma, for whom complete response, partial response or progressive disease was recorded as best overall response. In the multi-cohort phase II CheckMate 205 trial, trial patients received single-agent nivolumab. An independent review committee assessed best overall response by applying the 2007 International Working Group response criteria. PBMCs from the trial were collected at three points: immediately before nivolumab initiation (C1D1), and during therapy at cycle 2 day 1 and cycle 4 day 1. Peripheral blood was collected in 8 mL Vacutainer Cell Preparation Tubes, from which PBMCs were isolated by centrifugation and then cryopreserved.

The CDR3 starts with the cysteine, ends with the phenylalanine, and has 14 residues. Of all the DNA, just the CDR3 is kept, 42 bases in frame from base 1. Taken from the germline V gene, the CDR1 and CDR2 loops are LGHNA and YNFKEQ. V loses 0 bases of germline sequence and J loses 0 bases, and the interval between the two ends is 5 bases. The source was peripheral blood mononuclear cells (PBMCs), collected before the fourth cycle of nivolumab. The rearranged chain carries TRBV4-2 and TRBJ1-2, with the identity of the D gene unclear. The receptor was isolated from a human donor with classical Hodgkin lymphoma. The CDR3 reads CASSQEESNYGYTF. The DNA sequence reads TGTGCCAGCAGCCAAGAGGAGTCTAACTATGGCTACACCTTC.